Below, 6 T cell receptor beta chains from the same sample are listed, as sequenced in a study of T cells in Graves' hyperthyroidism and ophthalmopathy. The source material, RNA transcripts, was used to amplify TCR beta CDR3 regions. A first-round RT-PCR of the TCR CDR3 used the HTBI primer set. Via MiXCR, TCRdb re-called the multiplex PCR reads, giving one row per CDR3 protein. The sample lists about 550,000 distinct CDR3 sequences, less than 25% seen once, with more than 20% in the top ten. Sequencing was carried out using blood. The receptor source for this set is a man aged 18 to 29 with Graves' hyperthyroidism.

This clonotype was found many times. V usage is TRBV18 and J usage is TRBJ2-5, with D unclear. This CDR3 spans 11 amino acids. The germline V gene has CDR1 KGHSH and CDR2 LQKENI. The V and J ends lost 8 bases and 5 bases respectively, with 9 bases between them. DNA for the CDR3: TGTGCCAGCAGTCCACGGGAGACCCAGTACTTC. Translated: CASSPRETQYF.

This clonotype was counted ten times or more. The chain carries TRBV7-6 and TRBJ1-5; maybe TRBD1 (5 bases). Germline V gene sequence: CDR1 SGHVS, CDR2 FNYEAQ. The CDR3 contains 16 residues. Trimming took 5 bases from V and 1 from J, leaving 15 bases between them. The CDR3 sequence: CASSPVQGRSNQPQHF. The CDR3 DNA follows: TGTGCCAGCAGCCCAGTCCAGGGAAGGAGCAATCAGCCCCAGCATTTT.

This clonotype came up a few times. The J gene is TRBJ2-7, the V gene TRBV5-1; no clear D gene. The germline V gene encodes CDR1 SGHRS and CDR2 YFSETQ. Trimming left V 2 bases short and J 6 bases short, with 9 bases between. This CDR3 spans 12 amino acids. The CDR3 sequence is CASSFITGEQYF. The CDR3 region has the DNA TGCGCCAGCAGCTTCATTACGGGCGAGCAGTACTTC.

This clonotype was recorded only once. Just one base apart from a much larger clone, this may be a read error. Lacking the conserved final phenylalanine or tryptophan, this CDR3 likely reflects a read error. V usage is TRBV29-1 and J usage is TRBJ1-2; D is uncertain. Germline lookup yields CDR1 SQVTM and CDR2 ANQGSEA. Trimming removed 3 bases from V and 5 bases from J, with 10 bases in between. There are 12 residues in the CDR3. CDR3 DNA sequence: TGCAGCGTTGACCCGGGCATATATGGCTACACCGTC. This gives the protein CSVDPGIYGYTV.

This clonotype was counted ten times or more. V gene TRBV19 combines with J gene TRBJ1-1; 8 bases match TRBD1. Germline CDR1 is LNHDA and CDR2 is SQIVND (reference sequence). V shed 3 bases and J 0 bases; nucleotides not matched to a gene: 3. This CDR3 contains 15 residues. The CDR3 DNA reads TGTGCCAGTAGTATGGGGACAGGTCTGAACACTGAAGCTTTCTTT. Translating it yields CASSMGTGLNTEAFF.

The chain is built from TRBV19 and TRBJ1-1; D remains ambiguous. The CDR3 is 16 residues long. V was shortened by 5 bases and J by 2 bases, with 18 bases between the two germline ends. CDR1 is LNHDA and CDR2 is SQIVND in the germline V gene (reference sequence). For the CDR3, the DNA is TGTGCCAGTAGTTCGACGATGGACTTAATAAACACTGAAGCTTTCTTT. Its protein product is CASSSTMDLINTEAFF.